Sequencing of this T cell receptor (beta chain) was carried out in a study of T cell changes during pregnancy in multiple sclerosis. Sequencing used immunoSEQ multiplex PCR; TCRdb keeps in-frame clones, though not all of them. The sample includes about 70,000 clones, about 95% of them seen just once. Germline V lookup: CDR1 SGDLS, CDR2 YYNGEE. This CDR3 is 15 amino acids long. Trimming cost V 3 bases and J 4 bases; bases outside gene matches: 8. This receptor was identified in a female donor with multiple sclerosis, enrolled in a pregnancy study. The J gene is TRBJ2-7, the V gene TRBV9, with 9 bases aligning to TRBD2. The starting material was peripheral blood, obtained in the third trimester of pregnancy. This CDR3 reads CASSGERGALYEQYF. DNA of the CDR3: TGTGCCAGCAGCGGTGAGCGGGGGGCCCTATACGAGCAGTACTTC.